Listed below are T cell receptor beta chains from one sample, sequenced in a study of HIV-infected patients and healthy controls. Via MiXCR, TCRdb re-called the 5' RACE reads, giving one row per CDR3 protein. The sample holds approximately 13,000 distinct CDR3 sequences; 10% to 15% are singletons and the top ten take around 37%. Sample: blood, taken during antiretroviral therapy. The receptor set was obtained from an adult with HIV infection. The donor label of this sample is uncertain. CDR3s include the opening cysteine and the closing phenylalanine or tryptophan. D genes are given only for firm matches. Clone sizes are given selectively: once, few, many, or a class where the clone is expanded.

clone_size	d_call	v_call	j_call	cdr3_aa	cdr3_nt
few	TRBD1	TRBV4-1	TRBJ1-1	CASSQEGQGNTEAFF	TGCGCCAGCAGCCAAGAGGGACAGGGGAACACTGAAGCTTTCTTT
.	.	TRBV10-3	TRBJ2-7	CAISDFGTDLNYEQYF	TGTGCCATCAGTGACTTTGGTACAGACCTTAACTACGAGCAGTACTTC
.	TRBD2	TRBV6-6	TRBJ2-3	CATKTRLAGTSTDTQYF	TGTGCCACAAAAACACGACTAGCGGGCACGAGCACAGATACGCAGTATTTT
few	.	TRBV6-1	TRBJ2-3	CASSVGHLSTDTQYF	TGTGCCAGCAGCGTGGGACACCTTAGCACAGATACGCAGTATTTT
few	TRBD1	TRBV30	TRBJ2-2	CAWSVLGTANTGELFF	TGTGCCTGGAGTGTTCTCGGGACAGCTAACACCGGGGAGCTGTTTTTT
many	TRBD2	TRBV20-1	TRBJ2-2	CSARSWREGFNTGELFF	TGCAGTGCTAGAAGTTGGCGGGAGGGTTTTAACACCGGGGAGCTGTTTTTT
many	.	TRBV20-1	TRBJ2-7	CSAKTDPKTYEQYF	TGCAGTGCGAAGACAGACCCCAAAACCTACGAGCAGTACTTC
many	.	TRBV29-1	TRBJ2-7	CSATASGYQQYF	TGCAGCGCAACTGCCTCGGGGTACCAGCAGTACTTC
many	.	TRBV5-1	TRBJ2-5	CASSLNGGEETQYF	TGCGCCAGCAGCTTGAATGGTGGGGAGGAGACCCAGTACTTC
many	TRBD1	TRBV27	TRBJ2-5	CASSLRGGPRTPKETQYF	TGTGCCAGCAGTTTAAGAGGGGGCCCCCGAACTCCCAAAGAGACCCAGTACTTC
medium-sized	.	TRBV4-1	TRBJ2-7	CASSQGLGEHPYEQYF	TGCGCCAGCAGCCAAGGCCTCGGGGAACATCCCTACGAGCAGTACTTC
.	TRBD2	TRBV7-8	TRBJ2-7	CASTRPGLDLIEQYF	TGTGCCAGCACCAGACCGGGACTAGATTTAATCGAGCAGTACTTC
many	.	TRBV29-1	TRBJ1-6	CSVKETANSPLHF	TGCAGCGTTAAGGAGACAGCCAATTCACCCCTCCACTTT
.	TRBD1	TRBV5-1	TRBJ1-1	CASSPMGQGNTEAFF	TGCGCCAGCAGCCCGATGGGACAGGGTAACACTGAAGCTTTCTTT
many	.	TRBV18	TRBJ1-2	CASSPLGEASSPLHGYTF	TGTGCCAGCTCCCCGCTCGGAGAGGCCAGTTCGCCCCTTCATGGCTACACCTTC
medium-sized	.	TRBV29-1	TRBJ2-7	CSVENRAISYEQYF	TGCAGCGTTGAAAACAGGGCTATCTCCTACGAGCAGTACTTC
few	.	TRBV28	TRBJ2-7	CASRELVLAYEQYF	TGTGCCAGCAGGGAGTTAGTGCTCGCCTACGAGCAGTACTTC
many	.	TRBV6-2/TRBV6-3	TRBJ2-3	CASSYSASDTQYF	TGTGCCAGCAGTTACTCAGCCAGTGATACGCAGTATTTT
many	.	TRBV6-5	TRBJ2-2	CASRRDITGELFF	TGTGCCAGCAGGCGGGATATCACCGGGGAGCTGTTTTTT
.	TRBD2	TRBV7-2	TRBJ2-1	CASSLRDLGLAGHYNEQFF	TGTGCCAGCAGCCTCCGGGACTTAGGACTAGCGGGGCATTACAATGAGCAGTTCTTC
many	.	TRBV27	TRBJ1-1	CASSLSRMNTEAFF	TGTGCCAGCAGTTTAAGCCGGATGAACACTGAAGCTTTCTTT
many	.	TRBV2	TRBJ2-5	CASSGPSGTGQETQYF	TGTGCCAGCAGTGGCCCTAGCGGGACAGGCCAAGAGACCCAGTACTTC
many	TRBD1	TRBV27	TRBJ1-1	CASSLVNRGGDTEAFF	TGTGCCAGCAGTTTAGTCAACAGGGGAGGTGACACTGAAGCTTTCTTT
few	TRBD2	TRBV10-1	TRBJ2-1	CASSEFWTSSYNEQFF	TGCGCCAGCAGTGAGTTCTGGACTAGCAGCTACAATGAGCAGTTCTTC
many	.	TRBV19	TRBJ2-1	CASSTRGEGEQFF	TGTGCCAGTAGTACCCGCGGTGAGGGTGAGCAGTTCTTC
.	TRBD1	TRBV3-1	TRBJ2-7	CASSQAGTGGNEQYF	TGTGCCAGCAGCCAAGCGGGCACAGGGGGCAACGAGCAGTACTTC
many	.	TRBV18	TRBJ1-1	CASSPSGRAYTEAFF	TGTGCCAGCTCACCTAGCGGACGTGCGTACACTGAAGCTTTCTTT